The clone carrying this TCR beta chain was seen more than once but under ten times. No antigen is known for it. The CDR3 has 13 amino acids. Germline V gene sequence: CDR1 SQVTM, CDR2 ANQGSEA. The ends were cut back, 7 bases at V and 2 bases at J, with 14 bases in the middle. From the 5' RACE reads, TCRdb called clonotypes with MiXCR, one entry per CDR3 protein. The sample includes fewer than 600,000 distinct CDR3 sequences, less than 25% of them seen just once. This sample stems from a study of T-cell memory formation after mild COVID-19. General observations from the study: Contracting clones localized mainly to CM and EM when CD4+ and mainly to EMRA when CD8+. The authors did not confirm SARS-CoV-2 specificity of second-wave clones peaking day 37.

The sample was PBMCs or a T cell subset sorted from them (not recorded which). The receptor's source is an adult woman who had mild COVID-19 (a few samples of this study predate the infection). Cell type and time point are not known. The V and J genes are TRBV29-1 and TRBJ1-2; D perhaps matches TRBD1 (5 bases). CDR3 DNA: TGCAGCGCCATGGTCCCAGGGAACTATGGCTACACCTTC. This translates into CSAMVPGNYGYTF.